One and the same sample provided the 13 T cell receptor beta chains below, sequenced in a study of technical replicates of blood from several donors. The table came from immunoSEQ multiplex PCR; TCRdb's copy has only in-frame clones and leaves some out. The data hold under 85,000 clones, with more than 75% observed a single time. Material for sequencing was PBMCs. These receptor sequences come from a human donor in good health. Some clones in this sample may be carry-over from other donors' samples.

The CDR3 sequence: CASTRQGGGYTF. CDR3 nucleotides: TGTGCCAGCACCCGACAGGGAGGTGGCTACACCTTC. The V gene is TRBV7-2, the J gene TRBJ1-2; 7 nucleotides align to TRBD1. Trimming took 7 bases from V and 7 from J; bases not matched to a gene: 6. CDR3 size: 12 residues. Germline V lookup: CDR1 SGHTA, CDR2 FQGNSA.

CDR3 bases: TGTGCCAGCTCACCTCCAGGGCAGGGTTACGAGCAGTACTTC. Encoded protein: CASSPPGQGYEQYF. The chain links TRBV18 to TRBJ2-7; D is perhaps TRBD1 (5 bases). V shed 3 bases and J shed 4 bases, with 13 bases lying between them. CDR3 length equals 14 residues. Germline V gives CDR1 KGHSH, CDR2 LQKENI.

The CDR3 reads CASSRTGDQPQHF. For the CDR3, the DNA is TGTGCCAGTAGTAGGACAGGGGATCAGCCCCAGCATTTT. The J gene is TRBJ1-5, the V gene TRBV19, with 9 bases aligning to TRBD1. Germline V lookup: CDR1 LNHDA, CDR2 SQIVND (reference sequence). CDR3 length equals 13 residues. Losses at the gene ends were 4 bases for V and 5 bases for J; bases not matched to a gene: 0.

V usage is TRBV7-3 and J usage is TRBJ1-2; TRBD1 aligns across 11 bases. The CDR3 loop spans 15 amino acids. With V trimmed by 5 bases and J by 4 bases, 6 bases remained unmatched. Germline values: CDR1 SGHTA, CDR2 FQGTGA. The CDR3 sequence: CASSPGTGGSYGYTF. In DNA form, the CDR3 reads TGTGCCAGCAGCCCAGGGACAGGGGGATCCTATGGCTACACCTTC.

V gene TRBV9 combines with J gene TRBJ2-5, with 8 bases fitting TRBD2. The CDR3 covers 16 residues. Germline CDR1 reads SGDLS; CDR2 reads YYNGEE. Germline trimming cut 4 bases from V and 1 base from J; bases unmatched to any gene: 9. The CDR3: CASSPGAGGVQETQYF. The DNA for the CDR3 is TGTGCCAGCAGCCCCGGGGCGGGGGGTGTCCAAGAGACCCAGTACTTC.

V is TRBV15 and J is TRBJ2-7; unclear D gene. This CDR3 spans 12 amino acids. Trimming shortened V by 1 base and J by 2 bases, and 3 bases separated the two germline ends. The germline gives CDR1 LNHNV, CDR2 YYDKDF (reference sequence). CDR3 protein: CATSRGPYEQYF. The DNA of the CDR3 is TGTGCCACCAGCAGAGGGCCCTACGAGCAGTACTTC.

The rearrangement uses TRBV25-1 and TRBJ2-5; D is ambiguous. Germline CDR1 and CDR2: MGHDK and SYGVNS. Deletions cut 3 bases from V and 5 bases from J, with 13 bases between. This CDR3 has 14 amino acids. This CDR3 is CASSDTASGETQYF. DNA for the CDR3: TGTGCCAGCAGTGATACTGCCTCCGGTGAGACCCAGTACTTC.

This clone was detected only once. One end of the junction does not line up with germline, which may come from a read error. The chain joins TRBV11-2 to TRBJ1-2; D possibly corresponds to TRBD1 (6 bases). CDR3 length: 16 residues. CDR1 is SGHAT, CDR2 FQNNGV, per germline. Here the CDR3 reads CASSQDRGGVTYGYTF. The DNA of the CDR3 is TGCGCCAGCAGCCAAGATCGAGGGGGTGTTACCTATGGCTACACCTTC.

The chain joins TRBV18 to TRBJ2-3, with TRBD2 as a possible D gene (6 bases). CDR1 is KGHSH, CDR2 LQKENI, per germline. The CDR3 spans 14 residues. The V gene lost 3 bases and the J gene lost 1 base, with 8 bases spanning the gap. The CDR3 DNA reads TGTGCCAGCTCACCGGCTAGCGGCACAGATACGCAGTATTTT. Its protein product is CASSPASGTDTQYF. Full variable domain (missing parts from reference TRBV18 and TRBJ2-3): NAGVMQNPRHLVRRRGQEARLRCSPMKGHSHVYWYRQLPEEGLKFMVYLQKENIIDESGMPKERFSAEFPKEGPSILRIQQVVRGDSAAYFCASSPASGTDTQYFGPGTRLTVL.

J is TRBJ2-5 and V is TRBV7-2; TRBD2 agrees at 9 bases. Germline lookup yields CDR1 SGHTA and CDR2 FQGNSA. Trimming cost V 1 base and J 2 bases; bases outside gene matches: 2. This CDR3 is built from 15 residues. The CDR3 DNA reads TGTGCCAGCAGCTTAGGCCTAGCGGGGCAAGAGACCCAGTACTTC. Protein sequence: CASSLGLAGQETQYF.

V gene TRBV5-6 combines with J gene TRBJ2-2, with TRBD1 as a possible D gene (5 bases). Germline CDR1 SGHDT, CDR2 YYEEEE. This CDR3 has 16 residues. The V end was cut by 1 base, the J end by 5 bases, with 15 bases between. The CDR3 protein is CASSLLGHGRTGELFF. The CDR3, as DNA: TGTGCCAGCAGCTTGCTAGGACACGGAAGGACCGGGGAGCTGTTTTTT.

The rearrangement links TRBV7-2 to TRBJ1-1; D gene uncertain. This CDR3 comprises 15 residues. V gave up 5 bases and J gave up 4 bases, with 17 bases separating them. The V gene's germline CDR1 is SGHTA and CDR2 FQGNSA. This CDR3 reads CASSPRVLVGTEAFF. The CDR3, as DNA: TGTGCCAGCAGCCCCCGGGTCCTGGTAGGCACTGAAGCTTTCTTT.

The CDR3: CASSPDAGGYEQYF. CDR3 coding DNA: TGTGCCAGCTCACCAGATGCGGGGGGCTACGAGCAGTACTTC. The chain has TRBV18 and TRBJ2-7, with 8 bases matching TRBD2. In germline, CDR1 is KGHSH, CDR2 LQKENI. V lost 2 bases to trimming and J lost 3 bases; unmatched junction nucleotides: 3. The CDR3 has 14 amino acids.